Below are 2 T cell receptor beta chains sequenced from a single sample in a study of blood T cell repertoires in COVID-19. Sequenced by immunoSEQ multiplex PCR; TCRdb stores in-frame clones only, minus some. The sample has roughly 250,000 clones; around 82% are singletons. What was sequenced was peripheral blood. The receptors originated from a man aged 45-65 years with active or convalescent COVID-19.

The J gene is TRBJ2-2, the V gene TRBV12-5, with TRBD2 identical over 7 bases. J gave up 5 bases and V 7 bases, and 7 bases lay outside the gene matches. Per the germline V gene, CDR1 is LGHNT and CDR2 is FRNRAP. This CDR3 is 14 amino acids long. The CDR3 loop is CASASGGPTGELFF. The CDR3 nucleotides are TGTGCTAGTGCCTCGGGGGGACCTACCGGGGAGCTGTTTTTT.

The CDR3 region has the DNA TGTGCCAGCAGCGCTCCACAGACTAGCGGTTGGGCAGGGGAGCTGTTTTTT. It specifies CASSAPQTSGWAGELFF. The gene calls are TRBV9 and TRBJ2-2, with 9 bases matching TRBD2. After removal of 3 bases from V and 8 bases from J, the junction contained 14 bases not matched to a gene. CDR1 is SGDLS and CDR2 is YYNGEE in the germline V gene. This CDR3 contains 17 residues.